Below, one T cell receptor (beta chain) is given with its context. No antigen is known for it. The record originates from a study of blood T cells in healthy people across ages. Study-level points and caveats: Long-lived donors had more naive CD4+ cells and higher diversity than aged donors. Older age coincided with a roughly linear decline in TCR beta diversity per million T cells.

It was approximately 10 milliliters of peripheral blood that were drawn from each donor. Primers used in a second PCR of about 7 to 11 cycles were a sample-barcoded 5' primer and a J-beta primer mix. Each CDR3 protein is one row after TCRdb ran MiXCR on the 5' RACE reads. The table shows 350,000 to 450,000 distinct CDR3 sequences, with about 52% occurring only once. The sequence derives from a man in his 60s in good health. Material for sequencing was blood.

CDR3 DNA: TGTGCCAGCAAACCTCGGGAAGGGACCCAGTACTTC. It encodes CASKPREGTQYF. V gene TRBV6-6 combines with J gene TRBJ2-7; possible D gene TRBD2, 5 bases. TRBJ2-5 matches the DNA end more closely, so the J call is doubtful. There are 12 residues in the CDR3. Per the germline V gene, CDR1 is MNHNY and CDR2 is SVGAGI (reference sequence).